The clone carrying this T cell receptor beta chain was picked up many times. Antigen specificity is unknown. Gene names are the mouse ones. The observed sequence ends 4 residues before the CDR3 terminus, with the missing tail filled in from the germline J gene. The sample contains more than one DNA sequence encoding this CDR3. CD4, CD8alpha, NKG2D, NKG2ACE and other markers guided sorting of pooled cutaneous lymph node cells. The data stem from a study of CD8+ T cells in alopecia areata. About the research overall: Skin-grafted approximately 7-10-week-old female C3H/HeJ mice received tissue from roughly 6-12-month-old C3H/HeJ donors with spontaneous alopecia. Whole-study findings and limits: It was lesional scalp, especially alopecia totalis/universalis, that showed higher clonality than normal scalp. Sharing of TCRs across patients appeared less clear than in mice, possibly for HLA-related reasons.

The CDR3 is 14 amino acids. Germline CDR1 and CDR2: MSHET and SYDVDS. Trimming at V came to 3 bases and at J to 3 bases, leaving 1 base not matched to a gene. The authors extracted RNA and reverse transcribed it into cDNA as the sequencing template. Profiled with immunoSEQ multiplex PCR; TCRdb holds only in-frame clones, not every one. The record shows about 300,000 clones for this sample, with no singletons present. The sequenced material came from CD4+ T cells sorted from a lymph node. The V gene is TRBV29, the J gene TRBJ1-2; 10 bases line up with TRBD1. The sequence came from a C3H/HeJ mouse with alopecia areata. The strain's MHC: H2-k. Here the CDR3 reads CASSLGTGDSDYTF. The sequenced CDR3 bases are TGTGCTAGCAGTTTGGGGACAGGGGACTCC.